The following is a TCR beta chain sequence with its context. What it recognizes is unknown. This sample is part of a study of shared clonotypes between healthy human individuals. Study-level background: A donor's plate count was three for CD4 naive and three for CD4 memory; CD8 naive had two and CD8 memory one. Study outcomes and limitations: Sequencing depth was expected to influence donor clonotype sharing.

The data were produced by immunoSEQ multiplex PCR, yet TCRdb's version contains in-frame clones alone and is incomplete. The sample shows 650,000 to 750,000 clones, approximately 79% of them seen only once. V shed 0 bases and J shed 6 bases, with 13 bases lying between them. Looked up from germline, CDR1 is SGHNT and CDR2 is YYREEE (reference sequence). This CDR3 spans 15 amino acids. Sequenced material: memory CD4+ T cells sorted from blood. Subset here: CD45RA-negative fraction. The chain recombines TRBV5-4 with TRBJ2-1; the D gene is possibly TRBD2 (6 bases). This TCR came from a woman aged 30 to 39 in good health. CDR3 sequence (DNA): TGTGCCAGCAGCTTGGGACTAGAACTCGGCAATGAGCAGTTCTTC. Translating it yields CASSLGLELGNEQFF.